A selection of T cell receptor beta chains follows, all from one sample in a study of identical twins. Each CDR3 protein is one row after TCRdb ran MiXCR on the 5' RACE reads. Of hundreds of thousands of distinct CDR3 sequences detected, around 12% appear once; the ten largest clones hold 6% to 9%. These sequences were also reported in another study, on yellow fever vaccine responses in identical twins.

The sequencing sample was made of CD8+ T cells sorted from blood. The receptor source for this set is a woman younger than 35 in good health. CDR3s include the opening cysteine and the closing phenylalanine or tryptophan. D genes are given only for firm matches. Some rows mark clone size as missing; the rest say once, few, many or name a class of expanded clone.

size: few
V: TRBV4-1
D: TRBD2
J: TRBJ2-7
CDR3: CASSRIAGLSFYEQYF
DNA: TGCGCCAGCAGCAGAATAGCGGGTTTATCCTTCTACGAGCAGTACTTC

size: many
V: TRBV29-1
D: NA
J: TRBJ1-1
CDR3: CSVEGVVTITEAFF
DNA: TGCAGCGTTGAAGGTGTGGTAACTATCACTGAAGCTTTCTTT

size: few
V: TRBV5-5
D: NA
J: TRBJ2-3
CDR3: CASSLWDRYTDTQYF
DNA: TGTGCCAGCAGTTTGTGGGACCGGTACACAGATACGCAGTATTTT

size: few
V: TRBV2
D: TRBD1
J: TRBJ2-5
CDR3: CASTEGGAGGPNWRTQYF
DNA: TGTGCCAGCACCGAGGGTGGGGCAGGGGGCCCCAATTGGCGGACCCAGTACTTC

size: many
V: TRBV12-3/TRBV12-4
D: NA
J: TRBJ2-3
CDR3: CASSFYTPTDTQYF
DNA: TGTGCCAGCAGTTTTTATACCCCCACAGATACGCAGTATTTT

size: few
V: TRBV15
D: TRBD2
J: TRBJ2-2
CDR3: CATSLGLATNTGELFF
DNA: TGTGCCACCAGCCTAGGACTAGCGACGAACACCGGGGAGCTGTTTTTT

size: few
V: TRBV20-1
D: NA
J: TRBJ2-5
CDR3: CSASPSGEAWEETQYF
DNA: TGCAGTGCTAGTCCCAGCGGAGAGGCGTGGGAAGAGACCCAGTACTTC

size: NA
V: TRBV21-1
D: NA
J: TRBJ2-2
CDR3: CASSKVTRTNTGELFF
DNA: TGTGCCAGCAGCAAAGTAACTAGGACGAACACCGGGGAGCTGTTTTTT

size: few
V: TRBV6-4
D: NA
J: TRBJ2-2
CDR3: CASSPSATGELFF
DNA: TGTGCCAGCAGTCCTAGCGCCACCGGGGAGCTGTTTTTT

size: once
V: TRBV7-6
D: NA
J: TRBJ2-3
CDR3: CASSLAEITDTQYF
DNA: TGTGCCAGCAGCTTAGCGGAAATCACAGATACGCAGTATTTT

size: NA
V: TRBV15
D: NA
J: TRBJ1-5
CDR3: CATSREGEPQHF
DNA: TGTGCCACCAGCAGAGAGGGAGAGCCCCAGCATTTT

size: few
V: TRBV2
D: TRBD2
J: TRBJ2-1
CDR3: CARTGLAGENEQFF
DNA: TGTGCCAGGACGGGGCTAGCGGGAGAGAATGAGCAGTTCTTC

size: few
V: TRBV28
D: NA
J: TRBJ2-7
CDR3: CASSEDWGSSYEQYF
DNA: TGTGCCAGCAGTGAAGATTGGGGGAGCTCCTACGAGCAGTACTTC

size: NA
V: TRBV25-1
D: NA
J: TRBJ2-3
CDR3: CASSEWGVDTQYF
DNA: TGTGCCAGCAGTGAATGGGGGGTAGATACGCAGTATTTT

size: NA
V: TRBV7-9
D: TRBD1
J: TRBJ1-1
CDR3: CASSLGGQGEYTEAFF
DNA: TGTGCCAGCAGCTTAGGGGGACAGGGGGAGTACACTGAAGCTTTCTTT

size: few
V: TRBV6-1
D: NA
J: TRBJ2-5
CDR3: CASSPARGRASETQYF
DNA: TGTGCCAGCAGTCCCGCAAGAGGCCGGGCGTCTGAGACCCAGTACTTC

size: NA
V: TRBV6-1
D: NA
J: TRBJ2-3
CDR3: CASRLTNIDTQYF
DNA: TGTGCCAGCAGACTCACTAATATAGATACGCAGTATTTT

size: NA
V: TRBV5-1
D: NA
J: TRBJ2-7
CDR3: CASSLVKEQYF
DNA: TGCGCCAGCAGCTTGGTAAAGGAGCAGTACTTC

size: few
V: TRBV11-1
D: TRBD2
J: TRBJ2-7
CDR3: CASSLGEGGSPLLRRIEQYF
DNA: TGTGCCAGCAGCTTAGGGGAAGGCGGGAGTCCCCTCCTCAGAAGAATCGAGCAGTACTTC

size: NA
V: TRBV7-9
D: NA
J: TRBJ2-7
CDR3: CASSLQVTYEQYF
DNA: TGTGCCAGCAGCTTACAGGTTACCTACGAGCAGTACTTC

size: many
V: TRBV7-9
D: NA
J: TRBJ2-7
CDR3: CASSSQVSYEQYF
DNA: TGTGCCAGCAGCTCACAGGTCTCCTACGAGCAGTACTTC

size: few
V: TRBV7-4
D: NA
J: TRBJ2-1
CDR3: CASSFMGRDRVDEQFF
DNA: TGTGCCAGCAGCTTCATGGGTAGGGATCGGGTCGATGAGCAGTTCTTC

size: few
V: TRBV20-1
D: NA
J: TRBJ2-1
CDR3: CSAENNEQFF
DNA: TGCAGTGCGGAAAACAATGAGCAGTTCTTC

size: NA
V: TRBV6-1
D: NA
J: TRBJ2-2
CDR3: CASSSPGRGSAGELFF
DNA: TGTGCCAGCAGTAGCCCGGGCAGGGGCAGTGCCGGGGAGCTGTTTTTT

size: NA
V: TRBV10-3
D: NA
J: TRBJ2-2
CDR3: CAISEGATGELFF
DNA: TGTGCCATCAGTGAGGGTGCCACCGGGGAGCTGTTTTTT

size: few
V: TRBV3-1
D: NA
J: TRBJ2-3
CDR3: CASSQDHSDTQYF
DNA: TGTGCCAGCAGCCAAGATCATTCAGATACGCAGTATTTT

size: NA
V: TRBV28
D: NA
J: TRBJ2-6
CDR3: CASSLPGVEPSGANVLTF
DNA: TGTGCCAGCAGTTTGCCAGGGGTCGAACCCTCTGGGGCCAACGTCCTGACTTTC

size: NA
V: TRBV2
D: NA
J: TRBJ1-1
CDR3: CASRGTGVNTEAFF
DNA: TGTGCCAGCAGGGGAACAGGTGTGAACACTGAAGCTTTCTTT

size: NA
V: TRBV29-1
D: TRBD1
J: TRBJ1-3
CDR3: CSLGTGGEKNTIYF
DNA: TGCAGCCTTGGTACAGGGGGCGAGAAAAACACCATATATTTT

size: few
V: TRBV11-2
D: NA
J: TRBJ2-4
CDR3: CASSLEPNIQYF
DNA: TGTGCCAGCAGCTTAGAACCAAACATTCAGTACTTC

size: few
V: TRBV7-9
D: TRBD2
J: TRBJ2-1
CDR3: CASSGLTSGLYNEQFF
DNA: TGTGCCAGCAGCGGGTTAACTAGCGGTTTATACAATGAGCAGTTCTTC

size: few
V: TRBV7-9
D: NA
J: TRBJ2-2
CDR3: CASSPPGAGELFF
DNA: TGTGCCAGCAGCCCACCTGGCGCCGGGGAGCTGTTTTTT

size: few
V: TRBV2
D: NA
J: TRBJ1-1
CDR3: CASSKTGGGAEAFF
DNA: TGTGCCAGCAGTAAGACAGGCGGGGGGGCTGAAGCTTTCTTT

size: NA
V: TRBV5-6
D: NA
J: TRBJ1-5
CDR3: CVSSVGNNQPQHF
DNA: TGTGTCAGCAGCGTCGGGAACAATCAGCCCCAGCATTTT

size: few
V: TRBV24-1
D: NA
J: TRBJ2-7
CDR3: CATSDNQRGVEQYF
DNA: TGTGCCACCAGTGATAACCAAAGGGGCGTCGAGCAGTACTTC

size: few
V: TRBV20-1
D: TRBD1
J: TRBJ2-5
CDR3: CSAPPHDRGYQETQYF
DNA: TGCAGTGCTCCTCCACACGACAGGGGGTACCAAGAGACCCAGTACTTC

size: many
V: TRBV12-3/TRBV12-4
D: NA
J: TRBJ1-3
CDR3: CASSPMGDGNTIYF
DNA: TGTGCCAGCAGCCCGATGGGGGATGGAAACACCATATATTTT

size: NA
V: TRBV3-1
D: NA
J: TRBJ2-7
CDR3: CASSQDYTESYEQYF
DNA: TGTGCCAGCAGCCAAGATTACACAGAATCCTACGAGCAGTACTTC

size: few
V: TRBV5-6
D: TRBD1
J: TRBJ2-7
CDR3: CASSFAGGADEQYF
DNA: TGTGCCAGCAGCTTTGCAGGGGGAGCCGACGAGCAGTACTTC